This T cell receptor (beta chain) came from a study of cytomegalovirus exposure and HLA in healthy donors. Use of 60 Vbeta and 13 Jbeta primers characterized the PCR. Profiled with immunoSEQ multiplex PCR; TCRdb holds only in-frame clones, not every one. The data hold about 90,000 clones, with roughly 84% observed a single time. Germline assignment: CDR1 MNHNS and CDR2 SASEGT. With 4 bases clipped from V and 6 bases from J, the junction kept 13 bases outside the gene matches. The CDR3 sequence is 16 residues long. The chain has TRBV6-1 and TRBJ2-7, with TRBD1 identical over 9 bases. Specimen: PBMCs. The sequence derives from a young man in good health and CMV-seronegative. CDR3 nucleotide sequence: TGTGCCAGCAGTGTCTTTGCCGGGACAGGGAGGTTCGAGCAGTACTTC. Its protein product is CASSVFAGTGRFEQYF.